A single sample gave rise to the 29 T cell receptor beta chains below, sequenced in a study of blood T cell repertoires in COVID-19. Assay: immunoSEQ multiplex PCR; the TCRdb copy retains only in-frame clones and omits some. The sample has approximately 62,000 clones; roughly 72% are singletons. What was sequenced was peripheral blood. Every receptor here comes from a woman in her fifties or sixties with active or convalescent COVID-19.

The CDR3 is CASSQGDRPTNEKLFF. The CDR3 nucleotides read TGCGCCAGCAGCCAAGGGGACAGACCAACTAATGAAAAACTGTTTTTT. The chain is built from TRBV4-3 and TRBJ1-4, with TRBD1 identical over 7 bases. J lost 0 bases, V lost 1 base, and 2 bases had no gene match. Looked up from germline, CDR1 is LGHNA and CDR2 is YSLEER. CDR3 size: 16 residues.

This chain links TRBV30 with TRBJ1-2; 8 bases are shared with TRBD1. The CDR3 extends over 16 amino acids. Losses at the gene ends were 2 bases for V and 1 base for J; bases not matched to a gene: 9. CDR1 is GTSNPN, CDR2 SVGIG, per germline (reference sequence). The CDR3 bases are TGTGCCTGGAGTCCAGTCGGGGGACAGGATAACTATGGCTACACCTTC. Translation gives CAWSPVGGQDNYGYTF.

This chain joins TRBV10-3 and TRBJ1-5, with D possibly matching TRBD1 (5 bases). Germline-derived CDR1 and CDR2 are ENHRY and SYGVKD. The CDR3 contains 14 residues. Trimming removed 4 bases from V and 0 bases from J, with 7 bases in between. The CDR3 bases are TGTGCCATCAGTGCACAGGATAGCAATCAGCCCCAGCATTTT. As protein: CAISAQDSNQPQHF.

This chain links TRBV9 with TRBJ1-4, with a possible D match to TRBD1 (5 bases). The V and J ends lost 3 bases and 3 bases respectively, with 12 bases between them. The CDR3 extends over 15 amino acids. Germline V gene data show CDR1 as SGDLS and CDR2 as YYNGEE. The CDR3 sequence is CASSATGTPNEKLFF. The CDR3 DNA is TGTGCCAGCAGCGCGACCGGGACTCCTAATGAAAAACTGTTTTTT.

The genes are TRBV24-1 and TRBJ2-1, with TRBD2 matching 8 bases. The CDR3 is 17 residues long. The V segment lost 4 bases and the J segment 0 bases; nucleotides outside the gene matches: 7. Germline V gives CDR1 KGHDR, CDR2 SFDVKD. The CDR3 sequence: CATSDAGLDSSYNEQFF. The CDR3 nucleotides are TGTGCCACCAGTGACGCGGGACTAGACAGCTCCTACAATGAGCAGTTCTTC.

CDR3 bases: TGTGCCAGCAGCCAAGTTGGTTCAAGCAGGAACTATGGCTACACCTTC. It codes for CASSQVGSSRNYGYTF. The V gene is TRBV4-2, the J gene TRBJ1-2, with D unclear. V was cut by 1 base and J by 2 bases, with 14 bases left in between. Germline CDR1 is LGHNA and CDR2 is YNFKEQ. The CDR3 is 16 residues long.

CDR3 sequence: CASSPSSGNVYEQYF. The DNA of the CDR3 is TGTGCCAGCTCACCCTCTAGCGGGAATGTCTACGAGCAGTACTTC. The chain carries TRBV18 and TRBJ2-7, with 9 bases fitting TRBD2. Germline CDR1 and CDR2: KGHSH and LQKENI. This CDR3 region has 15 residues. Trimming cost V 3 bases and J 3 bases; bases outside gene matches: 6.

V usage is TRBV3-1 (or the pseudogene TRBV3-2) and J usage is TRBJ2-7; TRBD2 matches at 13 bases. Germline CDR1 reads LGHDT; CDR2 reads YNNKEL (reference sequence). V lost 0 bases and J lost 2; bases outside the gene matches: 1. The CDR3 is 16 residues long. For the CDR3, the DNA is TGTGCCAGCAGCCAAGATGGACTAGCGGGGGCCTACGAGCAGTACTTC. Protein sequence: CASSQDGLAGAYEQYF.

The V and J genes are TRBV27 and TRBJ2-5; D possibly corresponds to TRBD1 (6 bases). This CDR3 region has 14 residues. Per the germline V gene, CDR1 is MNHEY and CDR2 is SMNVEV (reference sequence). V was shortened by 4 bases and J by 2 bases, with 11 bases between the two germline ends. This CDR3 reads CASSSRQVQETQYF. The CDR3 DNA follows: TGTGCCAGCAGTTCCCGACAGGTTCAAGAGACCCAGTACTTC.

The V call is TRBV18, the J call TRBJ1-2; D not certain. V was trimmed by 4 bases and J by 4 bases, leaving 16 bases between them. The V gene's germline CDR1 is KGHSH and CDR2 LQKENI. The CDR3 spans 15 residues. The CDR3 coding sequence is TGTGCCAGCTCACTTAACCGGGATAGAGTCTATGGCTACACCTTC. This codes for CASSLNRDRVYGYTF.

This clone was counted between two and nine times. This chain uses TRBV6-1 with TRBJ1-3, with 10 bases lining up with TRBD1. V lost 1 base to trimming and J lost 4 bases; unmatched junction nucleotides: 1. Germline V gene lookup returns CDR1 MNHNS and CDR2 SASEGT. CDR3 length: 15 amino acids. The CDR3 DNA sequence: TGTGCCAGCAGTGAAGGGACAGGGGGAGGAAACACCATATATTTT. Translated, it gives CASSEGTGGGNTIYF.

The CDR3: CASSIQVNEKLFF. Written as DNA, the CDR3 is TGTGCCAGTAGTATCCAGGTTAATGAAAAACTGTTTTTT. The rearrangement uses TRBV19 and TRBJ1-4; no clear D gene. The CDR3 runs 13 residues. CDR1 and CDR2 from the germline V gene are LNHDA and SQIVND (reference sequence). Trimming removed 3 bases at V and 4 bases at J, with 6 bases between.

As DNA, the CDR3 is TGTGCCAGCAGGGGGACTAGCGGAGATACGCAGTATTTT. This translates into CASRGTSGDTQYF. The genes are TRBV6-5 and TRBJ2-3; the match to TRBD2 covers 11 bases. This CDR3 is 13 amino acids long. Germline-derived CDR1 and CDR2 are MNHEY and SVGAGI. Germline trimming cut 6 bases from V and 5 bases from J; bases unmatched to any gene: 1.

The V and J genes are TRBV24-1 and TRBJ2-2; weak D call: TRBD2 (6 bases). CDR1 and CDR2 from the germline V gene are KGHDR and SFDVKD. Trimming shortened V by 6 bases and J by 3 bases, and 10 bases separated the two germline ends. The CDR3 consists of 14 residues. DNA of the CDR3: TGTGCCACCAGTCCGGGAGTCTACACCGGGGAGCTGTTTTTT. Its protein is CATSPGVYTGELFF.

This clone occurred many times. This chain uses TRBV9 with TRBJ2-1, with D perhaps TRBD1 (5 bases). Germline V gives CDR1 SGDLS, CDR2 YYNGEE. The CDR3 is made up of 15 amino acids. V shed 3 bases and J shed 8 bases, with 18 bases lying between them. In DNA, the CDR3 is TGTGCCAGCAGCGCGCTCCGGGCGACAGACGATGAGCAGTTCTTC. Its protein product is CASSALRATDDEQFF.

This clone was seen a handful of times. The chain carries TRBV5-1 and TRBJ2-7; maybe TRBD1 (5 bases). V lost 4 bases and J 6 bases, leaving 20 bases between the germline ends. The germline gives CDR1 SGHRS, CDR2 YFSETQ. The CDR3 spans 15 residues. As DNA, the CDR3 is TGCGCCAGCAGCAGTTTGGTCGGCAGGGTCAGCGAGCAGTACTTC. This sequence encodes CASSSLVGRVSEQYF.

This chain connects TRBV2 to TRBJ2-1; 11 nucleotides align to TRBD2. The V gene end was trimmed by 7 bases and the J gene end by 6 bases; junction bases not matched to a gene: 5. CDR1 and CDR2 from the germline V gene are SNHLY and FYNNEI. The CDR3 has 14 residues. CDR3 region: CASTGLAASNEQFF. In DNA, the CDR3 is TGTGCCAGCACGGGACTAGCGGCCTCCAATGAGCAGTTCTTC.

The chain uses TRBV10-3 and TRBJ2-2; 10 bases agree with TRBD1. The CDR3 covers 16 residues. J gave up 4 bases and V 2 bases, and 4 bases lay outside the gene matches. The V gene's germline CDR1 is ENHRY and CDR2 SYGVKD. The DNA of the CDR3 is TGTGCCATCAGTGAGGGGACAGGGGTAGGCACCGGGGAGCTGTTTTTT. Amino acids: CAISEGTGVGTGELFF.

CDR3 amino acids: CASSWGPTSGTGELFF. CDR3 in DNA: TGTGCCAGCAGCTGGGGACCCACTAGCGGCACCGGGGAGCTGTTTTTT. The rearrangement uses TRBV5-6 and TRBJ2-2, with 8 bases fitting TRBD2. The ends lost 3 bases at V and 4 bases at J; junction bases unmatched: 8. The CDR3 length is 16 residues. Germline V gives CDR1 SGHDT, CDR2 YYEEEE.

The chain joins TRBV6-5 to TRBJ1-1; 8 bases match TRBD1. Germline V gene sequence: CDR1 MNHEY, CDR2 SVGAGI. The CDR3 has 15 residues. With 3 bases clipped from V and 4 bases from J, the junction kept 7 bases outside the gene matches. The CDR3 sequence: CASSYNRDRSTEAFF. The CDR3 DNA is TGTGCCAGCAGTTATAACCGGGACAGGAGCACTGAAGCTTTCTTT.

In this sample, this clone turned up once. The chain couples TRBV4-3 to TRBJ1-4, with 9 bases aligning to TRBD1. The CDR3 runs 17 residues. Germline trimming cut 4 bases from V and 6 bases from J; bases unmatched to any gene: 12. The germline gives CDR1 LGHNA, CDR2 YSLEER. The CDR3 here is CASSLNGQGRVDEKLFF. In DNA, the CDR3 is TGCGCCAGCAGCCTCAATGGACAGGGGAGAGTGGATGAAAAACTGTTTTTT.

This clone has just one count. V usage is TRBV5-6 and J usage is TRBJ2-3; 10 nucleotides match TRBD2. The CDR3 is 14 amino acids. V lost 4 bases to trimming and J lost 1 base; unmatched junction nucleotides: 0. CDR1 is SGHDT, CDR2 YYEEEE, per germline. As DNA, the CDR3 is TGTGCCAGCAGCCTAGCGGGAGGCACAGATACGCAGTATTTT. Protein sequence: CASSLAGGTDTQYF.

The chain recombines TRBV2 with TRBJ2-1; TRBD2 matches 9 bases. This CDR3 region has 17 residues. Germline CDR1 and CDR2: SNHLY and FYNNEI. Trimming took 4 bases from V and 3 from J; bases not matched to a gene: 10. CDR3 DNA: TGTGCCAGCAGTGGGACTAGCGAATCTCTCCACTACAATGAGCAGTTCTTC. It is translated as CASSGTSESLHYNEQFF.

The chain employs TRBV5-1 and TRBJ2-7, with 11 bases that match TRBD2. V lost 4 bases to trimming and J lost 7 bases; unmatched junction nucleotides: 10. Germline V lookup: CDR1 SGHRS, CDR2 YFSETQ. This CDR3 spans 15 amino acids. The CDR3: CASSTTGTSGAEQYF. In nucleotides, the CDR3 is TGCGCCAGCAGCACTACCGGGACTAGCGGAGCAGAGCAGTACTTC.

Here the CDR3 reads CASSYLSSLGGYGYTF. The DNA for the CDR3 is TGTGCCAGCAGTTATTTGTCATCCTTAGGGGGCTATGGCTACACCTTC. V is TRBV6-5 and J is TRBJ1-2; D possibly corresponds to TRBD1 (6 bases). Germline V gene sequence: CDR1 MNHEY, CDR2 SVGAGI. V lost 3 bases and J lost 4, with 18 bases in between. The CDR3 has 16 residues.

The rearrangement uses TRBV5-5 and TRBJ2-5; 12 nucleotides match TRBD2. The CDR3 contains 15 residues. Germline V lookup: CDR1 SGHKS, CDR2 YYEKEE (reference sequence). Losses at the gene ends were 3 bases for V and 4 bases for J; bases not matched to a gene: 4. The CDR3 DNA sequence: TGTGCCAGCAGCTCCGAGGGACTAGCGGGAGAGACCCAGTACTTC. It yields the protein CASSSEGLAGETQYF.

CDR3 residues: CASSLQSNTEAFF. CDR3 bases: TGTGCCAGCAGTTTACAATCGAACACTGAAGCTTTCTTT. The rearrangement links TRBV12-3 or TRBV12-4 to TRBJ1-1, with D unresolved. Trimming pared 2 bases from V and 1 base from J, leaving 5 bases between. The CDR3 loop spans 13 amino acids.

This clone has only a few counts. The CDR3 DNA reads as TGTGCCTGGAGTCAGGTTAACTATGGCTACACCTTC. Amino acid sequence: CAWSQVNYGYTF. The chain links TRBV30 to TRBJ1-2; D is undetermined. The CDR3 is 12 amino acids. Between the trimmed V and J ends, which lost 2 bases and 1 base, there was a span of 5 bases. CDR1 and CDR2 (germline): GTSNPN, SVGIG (reference sequence).

The chain has TRBV7-8 and TRBJ2-5; perhaps TRBD2 as D (5 bases). CDR3 length: 13 residues. Trimming shortened V by 5 bases and J by 5 bases, and 12 bases separated the two germline ends. Per germline, CDR1 SGHVS and CDR2 FQNEAQ. The CDR3 spells CASSPNSGETQYF. The CDR3 nucleotides read TGTGCCAGCAGCCCAAACTCGGGGGAGACCCAGTACTTC. The whole variable domain, filled in from reference TRBV7-8 and TRBJ2-5, reads GAGVSQSPRYKVAKRGQDVALRCDPISGHVSLFWYQQALGQGPEFLTYFQNEAQLDKSGLPSDRFFAERPEGSVSTLKIQRTQQEDSAVYLCASSPNSGETQYFGPGTRLLVL.